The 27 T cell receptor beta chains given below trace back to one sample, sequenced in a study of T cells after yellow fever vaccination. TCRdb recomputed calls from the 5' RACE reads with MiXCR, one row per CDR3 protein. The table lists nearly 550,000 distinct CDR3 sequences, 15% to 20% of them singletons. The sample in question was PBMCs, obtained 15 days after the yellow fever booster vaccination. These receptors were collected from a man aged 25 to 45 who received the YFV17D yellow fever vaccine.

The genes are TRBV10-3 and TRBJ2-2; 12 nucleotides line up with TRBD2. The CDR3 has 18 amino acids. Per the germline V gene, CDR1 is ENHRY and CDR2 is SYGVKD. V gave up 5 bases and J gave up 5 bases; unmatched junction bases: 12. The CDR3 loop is CAISWTSGMNGGTGELFF. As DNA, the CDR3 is TGTGCCATCAGTTGGACTAGCGGGATGAACGGAGGAACCGGGGAGCTGTTTTTT.

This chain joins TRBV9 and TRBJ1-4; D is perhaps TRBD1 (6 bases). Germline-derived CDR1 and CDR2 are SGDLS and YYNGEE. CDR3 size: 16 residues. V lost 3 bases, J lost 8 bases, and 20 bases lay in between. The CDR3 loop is CASSGGTPGVGEKLFF. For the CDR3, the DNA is TGTGCCAGCAGCGGGGGAACGCCAGGGGTGGGAGAAAAACTGTTTTTT.

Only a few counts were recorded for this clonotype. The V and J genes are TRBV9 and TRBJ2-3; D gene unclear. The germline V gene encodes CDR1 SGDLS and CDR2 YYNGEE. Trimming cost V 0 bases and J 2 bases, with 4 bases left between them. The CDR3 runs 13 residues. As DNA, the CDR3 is TGTGCCAGCAGCGTAGGTCCCACAGATACGCAGTATTTT. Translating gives CASSVGPTDTQYF.

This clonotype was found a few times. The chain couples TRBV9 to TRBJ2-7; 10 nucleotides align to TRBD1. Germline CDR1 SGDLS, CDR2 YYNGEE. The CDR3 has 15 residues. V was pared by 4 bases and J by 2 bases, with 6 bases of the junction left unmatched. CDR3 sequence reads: CASSPGTGVPYEQYF. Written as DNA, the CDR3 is TGTGCCAGCAGCCCAGGGACAGGGGTACCCTACGAGCAGTACTTC.

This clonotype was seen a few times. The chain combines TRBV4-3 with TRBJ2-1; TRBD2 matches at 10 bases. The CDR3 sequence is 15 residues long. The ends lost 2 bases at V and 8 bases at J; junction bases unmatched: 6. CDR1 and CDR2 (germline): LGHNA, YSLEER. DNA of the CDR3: TGCGCCAGCAGCCAACGGGGACTAGCGTTGGATGAGCAGTTCTTC. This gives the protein CASSQRGLALDEQFF.

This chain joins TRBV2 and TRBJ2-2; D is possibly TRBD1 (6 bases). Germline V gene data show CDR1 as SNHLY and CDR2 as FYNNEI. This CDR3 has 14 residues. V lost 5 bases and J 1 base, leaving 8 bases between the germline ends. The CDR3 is CASSRDKNTGELFF. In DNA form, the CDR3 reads TGTGCCAGCAGTCGGGACAAGAACACCGGGGAGCTGTTTTTT.

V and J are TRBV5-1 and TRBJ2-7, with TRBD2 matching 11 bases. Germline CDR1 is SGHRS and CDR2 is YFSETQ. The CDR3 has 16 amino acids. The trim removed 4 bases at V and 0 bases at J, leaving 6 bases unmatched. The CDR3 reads CASSTGTSGSSYEQYF. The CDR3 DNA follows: TGCGCCAGCAGCACCGGGACTAGCGGTTCCTCCTACGAGCAGTACTTC.

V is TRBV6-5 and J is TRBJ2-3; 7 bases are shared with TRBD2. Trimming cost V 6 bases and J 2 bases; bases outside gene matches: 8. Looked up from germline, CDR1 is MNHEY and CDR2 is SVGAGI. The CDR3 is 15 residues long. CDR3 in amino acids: CASRLLALVTDTQYF. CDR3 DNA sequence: TGTGCCAGCAGGTTACTAGCGCTTGTCACAGATACGCAGTATTTT.

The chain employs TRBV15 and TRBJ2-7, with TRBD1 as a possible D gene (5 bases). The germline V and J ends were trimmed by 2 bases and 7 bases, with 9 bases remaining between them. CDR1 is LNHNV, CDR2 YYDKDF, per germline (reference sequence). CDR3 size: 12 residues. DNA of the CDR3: TGTGCCACCAGCAGACCCAAGGGGGAGCAGTACTTC. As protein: CATSRPKGEQYF.

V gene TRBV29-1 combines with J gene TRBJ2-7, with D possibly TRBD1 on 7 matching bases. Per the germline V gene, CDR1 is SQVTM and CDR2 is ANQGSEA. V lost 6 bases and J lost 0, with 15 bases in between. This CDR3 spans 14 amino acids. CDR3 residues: CSVGGTASSYEQYF. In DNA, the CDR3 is TGCAGCGTAGGAGGGACAGCTTCCTCCTACGAGCAGTACTTC.

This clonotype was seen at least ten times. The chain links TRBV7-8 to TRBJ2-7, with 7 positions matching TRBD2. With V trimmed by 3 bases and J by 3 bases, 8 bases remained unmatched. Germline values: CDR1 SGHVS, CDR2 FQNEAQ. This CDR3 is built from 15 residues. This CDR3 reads CASSFTGRSLYEQYF. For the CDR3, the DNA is TGTGCCAGCAGCTTCACCGGGAGGTCCCTCTACGAGCAGTACTTC.

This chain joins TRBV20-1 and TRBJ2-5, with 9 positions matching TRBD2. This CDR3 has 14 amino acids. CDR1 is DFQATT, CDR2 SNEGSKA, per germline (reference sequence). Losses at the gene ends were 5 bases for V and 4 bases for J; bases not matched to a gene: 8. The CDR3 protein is CSASKGTSTETQYF. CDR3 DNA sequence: TGCAGTGCTTCGAAAGGGACTAGCACAGAGACCCAGTACTTC.

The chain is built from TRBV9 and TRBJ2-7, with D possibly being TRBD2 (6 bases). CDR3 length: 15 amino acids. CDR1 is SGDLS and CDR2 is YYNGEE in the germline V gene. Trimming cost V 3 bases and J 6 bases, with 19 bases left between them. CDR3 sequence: CASSGSGRGGGEQYF. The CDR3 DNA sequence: TGTGCCAGCAGCGGTAGCGGTAGGGGAGGAGGCGAGCAGTACTTC.

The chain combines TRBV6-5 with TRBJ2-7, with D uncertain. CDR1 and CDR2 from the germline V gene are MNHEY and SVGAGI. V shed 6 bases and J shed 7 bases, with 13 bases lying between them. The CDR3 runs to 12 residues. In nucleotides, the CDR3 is TGTGCCAGCAGCCAGGCCAAGGGTGAGCAGTACTTC. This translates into CASSQAKGEQYF.

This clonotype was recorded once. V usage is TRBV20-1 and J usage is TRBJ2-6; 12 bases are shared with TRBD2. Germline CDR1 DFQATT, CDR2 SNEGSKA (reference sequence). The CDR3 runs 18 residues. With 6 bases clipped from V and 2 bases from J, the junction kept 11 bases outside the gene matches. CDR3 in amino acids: CSAPGLAGSSAGANVLTF. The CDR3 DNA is TGCAGTGCCCCAGGACTAGCGGGATCCAGCGCTGGGGCCAACGTCCTGACTTTC.

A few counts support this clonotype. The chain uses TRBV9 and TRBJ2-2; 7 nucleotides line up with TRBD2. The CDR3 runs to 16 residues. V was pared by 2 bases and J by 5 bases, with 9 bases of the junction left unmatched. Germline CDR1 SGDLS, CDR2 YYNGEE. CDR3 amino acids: CASSVRSGTVTGELFF. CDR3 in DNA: TGTGCCAGCAGCGTTAGGAGCGGGACGGTGACCGGGGAGCTGTTTTTT.

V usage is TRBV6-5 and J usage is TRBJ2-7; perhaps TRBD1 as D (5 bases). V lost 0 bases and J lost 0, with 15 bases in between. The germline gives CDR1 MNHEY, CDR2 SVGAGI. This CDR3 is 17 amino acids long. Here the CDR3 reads CASSYSSSGASSYEQYF. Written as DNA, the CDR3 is TGTGCCAGCAGTTACTCGAGTTCTGGGGCCTCCTCCTACGAGCAGTACTTC.

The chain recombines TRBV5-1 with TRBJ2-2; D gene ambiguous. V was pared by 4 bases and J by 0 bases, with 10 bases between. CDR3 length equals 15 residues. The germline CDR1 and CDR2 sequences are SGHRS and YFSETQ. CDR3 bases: TGCGCCAGCAGCCGAACCCACCCGAACACCGGGGAGCTGTTTTTT. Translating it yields CASSRTHPNTGELFF.

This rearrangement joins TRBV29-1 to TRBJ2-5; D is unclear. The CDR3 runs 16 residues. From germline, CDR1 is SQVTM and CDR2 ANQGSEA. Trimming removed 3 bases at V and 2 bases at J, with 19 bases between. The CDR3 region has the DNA TGCAGCGTTGATGTCCATCGATTGGCGGTTCAAGAGACCCAGTACTTC. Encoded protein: CSVDVHRLAVQETQYF. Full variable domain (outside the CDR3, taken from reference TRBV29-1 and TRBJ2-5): SAVISQKPSRDICQRGTSLTIQCQVDSQVTMMFWYRQQPGQSLTLIATANQGSEATYESGFVIDKFPISRPNLTFSTLTVSNMSPEDSSIYLCSVDVHRLAVQETQYFGPGTRLLVL.

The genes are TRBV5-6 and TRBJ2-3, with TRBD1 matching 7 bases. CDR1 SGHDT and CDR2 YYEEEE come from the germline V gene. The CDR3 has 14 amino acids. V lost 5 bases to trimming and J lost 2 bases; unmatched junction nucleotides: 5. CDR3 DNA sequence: TGTGCCAGCAGGTCCGGGACAGCCACAGATACGCAGTATTTT. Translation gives CASRSGTATDTQYF.

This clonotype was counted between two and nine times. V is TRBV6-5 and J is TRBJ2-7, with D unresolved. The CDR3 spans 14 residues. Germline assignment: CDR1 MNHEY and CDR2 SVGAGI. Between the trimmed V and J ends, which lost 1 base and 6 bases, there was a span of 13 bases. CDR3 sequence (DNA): TGTGCCAGCAGTTACTTCTCTCCCGGGTTCGAGCAGTACTTC. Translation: CASSYFSPGFEQYF.

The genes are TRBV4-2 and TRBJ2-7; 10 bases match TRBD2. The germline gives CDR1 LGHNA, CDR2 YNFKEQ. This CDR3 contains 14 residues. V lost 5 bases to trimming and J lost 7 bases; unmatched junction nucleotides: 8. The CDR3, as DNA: TGTGCCAGCAGCAGTACTAGCGGGACAAAAGAGCAGTACTTC. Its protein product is CASSSTSGTKEQYF.

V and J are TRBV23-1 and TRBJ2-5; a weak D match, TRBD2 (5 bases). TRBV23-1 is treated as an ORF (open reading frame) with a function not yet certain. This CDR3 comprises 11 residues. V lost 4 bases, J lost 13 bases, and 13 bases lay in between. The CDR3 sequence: CASSLEPGVYF. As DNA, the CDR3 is TGCGCCAGCAGTCTCGAACCCGGGGTGTACTTC.

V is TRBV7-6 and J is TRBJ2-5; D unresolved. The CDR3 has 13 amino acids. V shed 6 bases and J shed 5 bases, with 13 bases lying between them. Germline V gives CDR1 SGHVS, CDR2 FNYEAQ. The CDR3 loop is CASSPVVRETQYF. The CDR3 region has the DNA TGTGCCAGCAGTCCCGTAGTTAGGGAGACCCAGTACTTC. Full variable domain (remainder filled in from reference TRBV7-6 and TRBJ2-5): GAGVSQSPRYKVTKRGQDVALRCDPISGHVSLYWYRQALGQGPEFLTYFNYEAQQDKSGLPNDRFSAERPEGSISTLTIQRTEQRDSAMYRCASSPVVRETQYFGPGTRLLVL.

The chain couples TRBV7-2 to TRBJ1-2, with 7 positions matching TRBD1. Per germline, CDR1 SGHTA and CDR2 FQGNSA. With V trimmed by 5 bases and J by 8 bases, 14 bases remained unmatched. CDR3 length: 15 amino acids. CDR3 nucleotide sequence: TGTGCCAGCAGCGCAAACTACAGGGGCCCGGGCGGCTACACCTTC. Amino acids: CASSANYRGPGGYTF.

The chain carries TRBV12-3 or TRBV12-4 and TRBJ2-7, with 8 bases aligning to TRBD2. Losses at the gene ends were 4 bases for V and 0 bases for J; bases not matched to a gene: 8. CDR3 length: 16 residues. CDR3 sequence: CASSSSLAGTSYEQYF. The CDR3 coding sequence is TGTGCCAGCAGTTCGTCTTTAGCGGGGACCTCCTACGAGCAGTACTTC.

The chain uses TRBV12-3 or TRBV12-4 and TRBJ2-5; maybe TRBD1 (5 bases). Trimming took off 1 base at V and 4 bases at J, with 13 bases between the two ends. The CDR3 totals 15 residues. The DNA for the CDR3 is TGTGCCAGCAGTTTAGGGCAGGGCGACGGAGAGACCCAGTACTTC. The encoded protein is CASSLGQGDGETQYF.